The entry below gives a single T cell receptor beta chain sequence along with its context. Ten or more counts support this clonotype. The specificity of this receptor is unknown. Nothing much larger sits one base from this clone, and base qualities are not available. Taken from cysteine to phenylalanine, the CDR3 has 16 residues. The DNA shown is the 48-base CDR3, in frame from base 1. Sequences MNHNS (CDR1) and SASEGT (CDR2) are obtained from the germline V gene. V gives up 3 bases and J gives up 4 bases, and the segment between their germline ends measures 16 bases. These data belong to a study of T cells in Graves' hyperthyroidism and ophthalmopathy (dated by TCRdb to the late 2010s). At the level of the whole study: Peripheral blood was sampled at the time of initial diagnosis, prior to any treatment. For training and testing, the 80 to 100 patients in the discovery cohort were randomly divided in a 7:3 ratio. Following sampling, methimazole starting at 30 mg daily was given to hyperthyroidism patients, and high-dose intravenous methylprednisolone was given to ophthalmopathy patients. To identify distinguishing TCR V-J signatures, a discovery cohort of around 98 patients was used, comprising approximately 40 with Graves' ophthalmopathy and around 57 with stable Graves' hyperthyroidism. An independent validation cohort of under 20 hyperthyroidism patients and approximately 17 patients who later progressed to ophthalmopathy tested prospective prediction of ophthalmopathy. The study also compared thyroid tissue and blood T-cell repertoires from roughly 6 Graves' hyperthyroidism patients. TCR Vbeta CDR3 sequencing of 130 to 150 peripheral blood samples (43 ophthalmopathy, under 80 hyperthyroidism and about 17 progressor patients) is reported in the paper. What the research found in general, with its limitations: In validation, the model predicted progression to ophthalmopathy a median of approximately 6.6 months before onset, with around 70% sensitivity and just under 75% specificity. Sample size was not statistically predetermined, and investigators were not blinded to group allocation. Blood samples also contained most of the expanded thyroid clonotypes (frequency above 0.001), which suggests that blood repertoires may reflect thyroid immune responses. Ophthalmopathy was separated from stable hyperthyroidism by a 13 V-J signature model, with approximately 89% sensitivity and about 84% specificity obtained in cross-validation and 80%/75% obtained in testing.

The TCR beta CDR3 regions were amplified from RNA transcripts. The TCR CDR3 was subjected to a first round of RT-PCR using the HTBI primer set and the Qiagen OneStep RT-PCR kit. Libraries were constructed in a second round of multiplex PCR, after which size selection and purification were carried out. Libraries were sequenced paired-end with 100 bp reads on an Illumina HiSeq2000. On the study's bioinformatics: SOAPnuke was used to process the raw data, throwing out any read that contained adapters or uncalled bases, had a mean Phred below 15, or lacked an exact constant-primer or identifier match. High-quality paired reads were merged using COPE v1.2.5, and each unique nucleotide sequence was defined as a clonotype. Clonotypes were aligned to IMGT TRBV, TRBD and TRBJ reference segments using MiTCR v1.1. Only V-J combinations with frequency above 0.0001, covering 99.2% of repertoires, were analysed. The TCS score was defined as F50 (clonal expansion) divided by E x V (chaos), with BLOSUM62-based TCRdist calculated between CDR3 peptides within each V-J. Welch's t-statistics and random forest reduced around 510 V-J features to roughly 13, which were used in a naive Bayes classifier (R e1071). Clones were called with MiXCR by TCRdb after fastp trimmed the public reads at Q25, and only in-frame beta chains were retained. Rows matching on CDR3 protein sequence are summarized as one entry with the most common DNA and genes. The V and J calls were not made by the authors but by TCRdb's processing. Within this sample are approximately 200,000 distinct CDR3 sequences, with about a sixth of them counted one time only. The ten largest clones represent about 41% of the sample.

Stable Graves' hyperthyroidism was defined as the absence of progression to ophthalmopathy over 18 months of follow-up. Hyperthyroidism patients were newly diagnosed, with disease duration under 2 months, and aged 18 to 65 years. Any patient with an uncontrolled infection, another autoimmune disease, pregnancy or lactation was excluded. Diagnoses were established on the basis of clinical symptoms, serum thyroxine and TRAb, thyroid ultrasound, and orbital computed tomography. PBMCs were separated from 10 ml of fresh peripheral blood using Ficoll-Paque density gradient centrifugation. Total RNA was extracted using Trizol reagent, and RNA quality was assessed on an Agilent 2100 Bioanalyzer.

The receptor's source is a man in his forties with Graves' hyperthyroidism. Sequenced: blood. The chain is made from TRBV6-1 and TRBJ2-1; no D segment can be confidently identified. CDR3 region: CASSDRRLTGYNEQFF. The nucleotides are TGTGCCAGCAGTGACCGACGTCTAACGGGTTACAATGAGCAGTTCTTC.